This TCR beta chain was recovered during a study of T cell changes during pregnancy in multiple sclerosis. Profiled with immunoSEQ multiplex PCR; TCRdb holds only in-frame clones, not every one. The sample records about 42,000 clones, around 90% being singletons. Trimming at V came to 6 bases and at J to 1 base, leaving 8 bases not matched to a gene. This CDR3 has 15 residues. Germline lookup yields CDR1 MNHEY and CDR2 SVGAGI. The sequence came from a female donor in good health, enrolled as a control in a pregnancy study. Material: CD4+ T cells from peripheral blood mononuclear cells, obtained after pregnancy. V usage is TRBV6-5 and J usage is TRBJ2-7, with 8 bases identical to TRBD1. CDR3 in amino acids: CASRDREFGSYEQYF. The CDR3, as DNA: TGTGCCAGCAGGGACAGGGAATTTGGGTCCTACGAGCAGTACTTC.